The 20 T cell receptor beta chains given below trace back to one sample, sequenced in a study of blood T cell repertoires in COVID-19. Produced via immunoSEQ multiplex PCR; TCRdb's table is partial and in-frame only. The data contain 200,000 to 250,000 clones, more than 80% of them singletons. Sequencing was done on a sample of peripheral blood. All receptors come from a man aged 25 to 45 with COVID-19, enrolled during active disease.

The J gene is TRBJ2-1, the V gene TRBV19, with 9 bases identical to TRBD2. Trimming cost V 5 bases and J 8 bases; bases outside gene matches: 7. This CDR3 has 14 amino acids. CDR1 is LNHDA and CDR2 is SQIVND in the germline V gene (reference sequence). CDR3 protein: CASSPWVAGDEQFF. The CDR3 nucleotides are TGTGCCAGTAGTCCGTGGGTAGCGGGAGATGAGCAGTTCTTC.

The chain carries TRBV19 and TRBJ1-6; 7 bases agree with TRBD1. This CDR3 comprises 14 residues. V was clipped by 6 bases and J by 4 bases; unmatched bases: 3. Germline CDR1 is LNHDA and CDR2 is SQIVND (reference sequence). CDR3 sequence: CASRMGQYNSPLHF. Written as DNA, the CDR3 is TGTGCCAGTAGGATGGGACAGTATAATTCACCCCTCCACTTT.

The chain has TRBV5-1 and TRBJ1-1, with D perhaps matching TRBD1 (5 bases). V lost 2 bases and J lost 6, with 8 bases in between. Germline loops: CDR1 SGHRS, CDR2 YFSETQ. The CDR3 has 12 residues. The CDR3 region has the DNA TGCGCCAGCAGCTTCGCGGGGCCTGAAGCTTTCTTT. Translation gives CASSFAGPEAFF.

The rearrangement uses TRBV6-5 and TRBJ1-1, with D possibly matching TRBD1 (5 bases). The CDR3 consists of 14 residues. Germline V gene sequence: CDR1 MNHEY, CDR2 SVGAGI. Between the trimmed V and J ends, which lost 0 bases and 10 bases, there was a span of 15 bases. CDR3 sequence (DNA): TGTGCCAGCAGTTACTCGAGCCAGGGAGGCTCAGCTTTCTTT. Its protein is CASSYSSQGGSAFF.

The genes are TRBV18 and TRBJ1-1; D may be TRBD1 (6 bases). This CDR3 is built from 17 residues. Trimming took off 2 bases at V and 4 bases at J, with 20 bases between the two ends. Germline CDR1 reads KGHSH; CDR2 reads LQKENI. The CDR3 DNA reads TGTGCCAGCTCACCAAACTCGGGACACCTCTCCACCACTGAAGCTTTCTTT. Translation: CASSPNSGHLSTTEAFF.

The chain combines TRBV7-9 with TRBJ1-2; D gene uncertain. The CDR3 consists of 15 residues. V lost 4 bases and J lost 5, with 17 bases in between. Per the germline V gene, CDR1 is SEHNR and CDR2 is FQNEAQ (reference sequence). The CDR3 loop reads CASSSANTQLYGYTF. CDR3 in DNA: TGTGCCAGCAGCTCAGCCAATACTCAATTGTATGGCTACACCTTC.

V and J are TRBV18 and TRBJ1-1, with a tentative D call TRBD1 (5 bases). This CDR3 comprises 13 residues. The V end lost 5 bases, the J end lost 6 bases, and 13 bases lay between the germline ends. Germline V gene data show CDR1 as KGHSH and CDR2 as LQKENI. For the CDR3, the DNA is TGTGCCAGCTCAGCAATCCCAGGGTCTGAAGCTTTCTTT. Translation: CASSAIPGSEAFF.

This chain links TRBV3-1 (or the pseudogene TRBV3-2) with TRBJ2-7; D not certain. The germline V gene encodes CDR1 LGHDT and CDR2 YNNKEL (reference sequence). The CDR3 covers 14 residues. Deletions cut 1 base from V and 3 bases from J, with 10 bases between. The CDR3 DNA is TGTGCCAGCAGCCAAGCCGGTGTTCACTACGAGCAGTACTTC. It yields the protein CASSQAGVHYEQYF.

The rearrangement joins TRBV5-1 to TRBJ2-7; a weak D match, TRBD1 (5 bases). CDR3 size: 13 residues. The germline V gene encodes CDR1 SGHRS and CDR2 YFSETQ. Trimming took off 2 bases at V and 3 bases at J, with 9 bases between the two ends. The CDR3 region is CASSLTGRYEQYF. The CDR3 region has the DNA TGCGCCAGCAGCTTAACAGGCCGCTACGAGCAGTACTTC.

This chain uses TRBV5-1 with TRBJ1-2; 10 bases agree with TRBD1. Unmatched junction bases numbered 9, after V lost 4 bases and J lost 6 bases. The CDR3 is made up of 15 amino acids. The germline CDR1 and CDR2 sequences are SGHRS and YFSETQ. The CDR3 is CASSPGQGIMHGYTF. In DNA form, the CDR3 reads TGCGCCAGCAGCCCGGGACAGGGGATTATGCATGGCTACACCTTC.

The chain links TRBV7-9 to TRBJ2-2, with 10 nucleotides matching TRBD2. Germline CDR1 and CDR2: SEHNR and FQNEAQ (reference sequence). The CDR3 sequence is 15 residues long. The V segment lost 9 bases and the J segment 6 bases; nucleotides outside the gene matches: 10. Here the CDR3 reads CASLRGLAFSGELFF. The CDR3 DNA reads as TGTGCCAGTCTCAGGGGACTAGCGTTCTCCGGGGAGCTGTTTTTT.

This chain uses TRBV9 with TRBJ1-5, with D unresolved. Trimming shortened V by 3 bases and J by 2 bases, and 12 bases separated the two germline ends. The length of the CDR3 is 15 residues. Looked up from germline, CDR1 is SGDLS and CDR2 is YYNGEE. CDR3 region: CASSESSGGNQPQHF. In DNA, the CDR3 is TGTGCCAGCAGCGAATCCTCCGGGGGCAATCAGCCCCAGCATTTT. Combining the CDR3 with reference TRBV9 and TRBJ1-5 gives the whole variable domain DSGVTQTPKHLITATGQRVTLRCSPRSGDLSVYWYQQSLDQGLQFLIQYYNGEERAKGNILERFSAQQFPDLHSELNLSSLELGDSALYFCASSESSGGNQPQHFGDGTRLSIL.

This chain uses TRBV4-2 with TRBJ1-1; the D gene is possibly TRBD1 (5 bases). This CDR3 has 12 residues. Per germline, CDR1 LGHNA and CDR2 YNFKEQ. V shed 1 base and J shed 9 bases, with 9 bases lying between them. CDR3 in DNA: TGTGCCAGCAGCCAAGCCAGGGTAAAAGCTTTCTTT. Its protein product is CASSQARVKAFF.

The chain combines TRBV11-3 with TRBJ2-1; D is possibly TRBD2 (6 bases). Looked up from germline, CDR1 is SGHNT and CDR2 is YENEEA. CDR3 length: 15 residues. Trimming stripped 5 bases from V and 0 bases from J, with 11 bases between. The CDR3 sequence is CASSTRGSSYNEQFF. The CDR3 DNA reads as TGTGCCAGCAGCACCCGGGGGAGCTCCTACAATGAGCAGTTCTTC.

The rearrangement links TRBV3-1 (or the pseudogene TRBV3-2) to TRBJ1-4; 8 nucleotides agree with TRBD1. The CDR3 sequence is 22 residues long. V gave up 0 bases and J gave up 0 bases; unmatched junction bases: 18. CDR1 and CDR2 (germline): LGHDT, YNNKEL (reference sequence). The chain's CDR3 is CASSQDLPLRGRTTATNEKLFF. CDR3 DNA: TGTGCCAGCAGCCAAGATCTTCCCCTCAGGGGGCGGACCACTGCAACTAATGAAAAACTGTTTTTT.

V gene TRBV28 combines with J gene TRBJ1-1, with D possibly TRBD1 on 5 matching bases. CDR3 size: 15 residues. The germline V and J ends were trimmed by 6 bases and 3 bases, with 17 bases remaining between them. CDR1 and CDR2 (germline): MDHEN, SYDVKM. The CDR3 region is CASSPDSLGYTEAFF. The CDR3 DNA sequence: TGTGCCAGCAGCCCAGACAGTCTGGGGTACACTGAAGCTTTCTTT.

This sequence joins TRBV28 and TRBJ1-3, with 9 bases that match TRBD1. V gave up 5 bases and J gave up 0 bases; unmatched junction bases: 5. Looked up from germline, CDR1 is MDHEN and CDR2 is SYDVKM. The CDR3 contains 16 residues. For the CDR3, the DNA is TGTGCCAGCAGTCCCCCGACAGGGGGCTCTGGAAACACCATATATTTT. It codes for CASSPPTGGSGNTIYF.

The chain has TRBV7-2 and TRBJ1-6; D is perhaps TRBD1 (6 bases). The CDR3 spans 17 residues. The ends were cut back, 2 bases at V and 4 bases at J, with 15 bases in the middle. Germline V lookup: CDR1 SGHTA, CDR2 FQGNSA. The CDR3 DNA sequence: TGTGCCAGCAGCTTATTGGGTCGGGGGGCGTATAATTCACCCCTCCACTTT. It codes for CASSLLGRGAYNSPLHF.

The chain links TRBV6-2 or TRBV6-3 to TRBJ2-7, with a weak D call TRBD1 (6 bases). Trimming stripped 3 bases from V and 4 bases from J, with 10 bases between. CDR1 is MNHEY, CDR2 SVGEGT, per germline. The CDR3 consists of 13 residues. The CDR3 spells CASSYSRGYEQYF. CDR3 coding DNA: TGTGCCAGCAGTTATAGCAGGGGATACGAGCAGTACTTC.

V usage is TRBV6-5 and J usage is TRBJ2-7; possibly TRBD1 for D (6 bases). V was trimmed by 7 bases and J by 3 bases, leaving 10 bases between them. Looked up from germline, CDR1 is MNHEY and CDR2 is SVGAGI. This CDR3 has 12 amino acids. The CDR3 sequence is CASTPTGYEQYF. The DNA for the CDR3 is TGTGCCAGCACCCCGACAGGCTACGAGCAGTACTTC.